This paragraph covers one T cell receptor beta chain sequence. The data were taken from a study of T cell changes during pregnancy in multiple sclerosis. CDR3 size: 14 residues. Germline V gene sequence: CDR1 LNHNV, CDR2 YYDKDF (reference sequence). V dropped 7 bases and J dropped 2 bases, with 12 bases sitting between them. TCRdb's copy holds only in-frame clones and misses some; the assay was immunoSEQ multiplex PCR. The sample holds approximately 30,000 clones, about nine tenths seen once. This material consisted of CD4+ T cells from peripheral blood mononuclear cells, taken in the first trimester of pregnancy. The rearrangement uses TRBV15 and TRBJ1-5; D not resolved. The origin of this receptor is a female donor in good health, enrolled as a control in a pregnancy study. CDR3 protein: CATNRREGNQPQHF. CDR3 nucleotide sequence: TGTGCCACCAATCGTAGGGAGGGCAATCAGCCCCAGCATTTT.